This record covers a single T cell receptor beta chain. Its antigen is unknown. V shed 1 base and J 4 bases; nucleotides not matched to a gene: 2. From germline, CDR1 is SGHAT and CDR2 FQNNGV. The CDR3 is 14 amino acids. TCRdb's table, derived via immunoSEQ multiplex PCR, lists solely in-frame clones and lacks some. The sample has 35,000 to 40,000 clones, approximately 86% seen once. These data come from a study of radiotherapy plus CTLA-4 blockade in lung cancer. At the level of the study: With 31% of patients having disease control, objective responses were seen in approximately 17%. Study observations and caveats: Blood TCR clones of tumor origin expanded after radiotherapy plus ipilimumab. Best predicting response, reportedly, were early blood T cell clone dynamics, with interferon-beta.

The TCR comes from a human donor with non-small cell lung cancer whose response to radiotherapy plus ipilimumab could not be evaluated. This sample comprised peripheral blood, obtained from a patient treated with radiotherapy plus ipilimumab. V is TRBV11-2 and J is TRBJ2-7, with 9 bases that match TRBD1. The CDR3 sequence is CASSLGQGVYEQYF. In DNA form, the CDR3 reads TGTGCCAGCAGCTTAGGACAGGGGGTGTACGAGCAGTACTTC.